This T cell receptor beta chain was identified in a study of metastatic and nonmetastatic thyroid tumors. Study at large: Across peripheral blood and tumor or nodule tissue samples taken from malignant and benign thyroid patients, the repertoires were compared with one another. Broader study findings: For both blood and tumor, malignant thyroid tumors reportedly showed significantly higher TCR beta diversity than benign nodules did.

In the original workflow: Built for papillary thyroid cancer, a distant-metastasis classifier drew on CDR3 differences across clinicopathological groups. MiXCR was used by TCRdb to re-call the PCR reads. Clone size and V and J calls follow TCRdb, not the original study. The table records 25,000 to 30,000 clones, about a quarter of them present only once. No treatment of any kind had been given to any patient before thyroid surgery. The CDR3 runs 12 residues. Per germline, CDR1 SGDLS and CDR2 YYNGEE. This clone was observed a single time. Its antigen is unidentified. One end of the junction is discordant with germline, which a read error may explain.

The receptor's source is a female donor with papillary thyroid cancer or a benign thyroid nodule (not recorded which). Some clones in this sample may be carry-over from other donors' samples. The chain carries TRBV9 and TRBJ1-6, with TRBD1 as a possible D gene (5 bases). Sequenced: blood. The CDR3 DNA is TGTGCGAGCGGGGGTTTCAATTCACGCCTCCACTTT. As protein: CASGGFNSRLHF.